Below, 4 T cell receptor beta chains from the same sample are listed, as sequenced in a study of blood T cell repertoires in COVID-19. Assay used: immunoSEQ multiplex PCR; TCRdb lists only in-frame clones, some missing. Of about 140,000 clones listed, about 86% were seen once; the top ten hold over 1.5%. The sample consisted of peripheral blood. These receptors were collected from a woman aged 60 to 75 with acute or convalescent COVID-19.

This clone has a handful of counts. The chain combines TRBV5-1 with TRBJ1-1, with 7 bases identical to TRBD1. V dropped 0 bases and J dropped 5; count of bases not matched to a gene: 10. Germline V gene lookup returns CDR1 SGHRS and CDR2 YFSETQ. The CDR3 is made up of 16 amino acids. The CDR3 bases are TGCGCCAGCAGCTTGGGAACGGCAGGGGGTTGGACTGAAGCTTTCTTT. Translation: CASSLGTAGGWTEAFF.

This chain connects TRBV7-2 to TRBJ1-2; maybe TRBD1 (5 bases). Trimming took off 6 bases at V and 8 bases at J, with 16 bases between the two ends. CDR1 and CDR2 (germline): SGHTA, FQGNSA. The CDR3 is made up of 13 amino acids. CDR3 bases: TGTGCCAGCAGGGAGACAGTCGTTGTCGGCTACACCTTC. It is translated as CASRETVVVGYTF.

V gene TRBV4-3 combines with J gene TRBJ1-4; D gene unclear. The germline V and J ends were trimmed by 5 bases and 0 bases, with 10 bases remaining between them. Germline loops: CDR1 LGHNA, CDR2 YSLEER. This CDR3 has 15 residues. The chain's CDR3 is CASSGERTTNEKLFF. DNA for the CDR3: TGCGCCAGCAGCGGAGAGAGAACAACTAATGAAAAACTGTTTTTT.

The rearrangement joins TRBV28 to TRBJ1-5; no clear D. The CDR3 loop spans 16 amino acids. The ends were cut back, 6 bases at V and 0 bases at J, with 15 bases in the middle. Germline V CDR1 and CDR2: MDHEN, SYDVKM. Here the CDR3 reads CASRPNIGNSNQPQHF. The DNA of the CDR3 is TGTGCCAGCAGACCAAATATCGGGAATAGCAATCAGCCCCAGCATTTT.